The 14 T cell receptor beta chains presented below share a single source sample, sequenced in a study of control samples from healthy donors and cancer patients. TCRdb's table, derived via immunoSEQ multiplex PCR, lists solely in-frame clones and lacks some. The repertoire includes some 100,000 clones, more than 85% of them detected once, and approximately 8.3% sits in the top ten. The sample consisted of blood. The receptors shown here come from a man aged 25 to 40 in good health.

The V and J genes are TRBV12-3 or TRBV12-4 and TRBJ1-2; no definite D call. There are 13 residues in the CDR3. Trimming took off 2 bases at V and 4 bases at J, with 8 bases between the two ends. The CDR3 reads CASSLLWSYGYTF. DNA for the CDR3: TGTGCCAGCAGTTTATTATGGAGCTATGGCTACACCTTC.

This chain connects TRBV11-2 to TRBJ2-3, with TRBD2 identical over 8 bases. The V gene's germline CDR1 is SGHAT and CDR2 FQNNGV. V lost 4 bases and J lost 2; bases outside the gene matches: 5. The CDR3 covers 15 residues. CDR3 DNA: TGTGCCAGCAGCTATACTAGCGGAATCACAGATACGCAGTATTTT. Translation: CASSYTSGITDTQYF.

The chain combines TRBV6-1 with TRBJ1-2, with 11 bases identical to TRBD1. The CDR3 runs to 16 residues. The germline gives CDR1 MNHNS, CDR2 SASEGT. V dropped 1 base and J dropped 5; count of bases not matched to a gene: 6. The CDR3 DNA is TGTGCCAGCAGTGAAGGAGGACAGGGGGCTAGGTATGGCTACACCTTC. This gives the protein CASSEGGQGARYGYTF.

V usage is TRBV6-1 and J usage is TRBJ1-2; D possibly corresponds to TRBD1 (6 bases). V was clipped by 0 bases and J by 13 bases, with 15 bases between them. The CDR3 runs 13 residues. Germline lookup yields CDR1 MNHNS and CDR2 SASEGT. The CDR3 coding sequence is TGTGCCAGCAGTGAAGCTGGCAGGGGTGGATCCACCTTC. It codes for CASSEAGRGGSTF.

The chain uses TRBV11-2 and TRBJ2-1; weak D call: TRBD2 (5 bases). V lost 3 bases, J lost 7 bases, and 16 bases lay in between. Germline V CDR1 and CDR2: SGHAT, FQNNGV. There are 15 residues in the CDR3. The CDR3 loop is CASSLGEDSWNEQFF. The CDR3 DNA reads as TGTGCCAGCAGCTTGGGAGAGGATAGTTGGAATGAGCAGTTCTTC. The entire variable domain, with the rest obtained from reference TRBV11-2 and TRBJ2-1, is as follows: EAGVAQSPRYKIIEKRQSVAFWCNPISGHATLYWYQQILGQGPKLLIQFQNNGVVDDSQLPKDRFSAERLKGVDSTLKIQPAKLEDSAVYLCASSLGEDSWNEQFFGPGTRLTVL.

The V gene is TRBV3-1 (or the pseudogene TRBV3-2), the J gene TRBJ1-3; D not certain. With 2 bases removed from V and 0 bases from J, the gap between germline ends came to 5 bases. This CDR3 region has 14 residues. Germline V gene sequence: CDR1 LGHDT, CDR2 YNNKEL (reference sequence). CDR3 bases: TGTGCCAGCAGCCAAAAGAGCTCTGGAAACACCATATATTTT. Protein: CASSQKSSGNTIYF.

CDR3 loop: CASSSRDSRNTIYF. As DNA, the CDR3 is TGTGCCAGCAGTTCCCGGGACAGCAGAAACACCATATATTTT. The chain joins TRBV27 to TRBJ1-3; 7 bases are a match to TRBD1. Trimming at V came to 4 bases and at J to 5 bases, leaving 5 bases not matched to a gene. The CDR3 spans 14 residues. CDR1 and CDR2 (germline): MNHEY, SMNVEV (reference sequence).

The chain is built from TRBV3-1 (or the pseudogene TRBV3-2) and TRBJ2-1; a possible D gene is TRBD2 (6 bases). Trimming pared 10 bases from V and 6 bases from J, leaving 19 bases between. The CDR3 totals 14 residues. CDR1 is LGHDT and CDR2 is YNNKEL in the germline V gene (reference sequence). CDR3 sequence: CATSRDSAFNEQFF. Here the CDR3 DNA reads TGTGCCACCTCCCGGGACTCCGCTTTCAATGAGCAGTTCTTC.

The J gene is TRBJ1-1, the V gene TRBV2; 7 nucleotides line up with TRBD1. J lost 2 bases, V lost 4 bases, and 1 base had no gene match. Per germline, CDR1 SNHLY and CDR2 FYNNEI. This CDR3 is 13 amino acids long. The CDR3, as DNA: TGTGCCAGCAGTGGACAGGGCAACACTGAAGCTTTCTTT. Translation gives CASSGQGNTEAFF.

This chain uses TRBV29-1 with TRBJ1-1; D gene ambiguous. CDR1 is SQVTM, CDR2 ANQGSEA, per germline. The CDR3 runs 12 residues. The ends were cut back, 4 bases at V and 2 bases at J, with 8 bases in the middle. The DNA for the CDR3 is TGCAGCGTTGCCAGCACAAACACTGAAGCTTTCTTT. Protein: CSVASTNTEAFF.

The rearrangement joins TRBV11-2 to TRBJ2-1, with 7 bases that match TRBD2. CDR1 and CDR2 (germline): SGHAT, FQNNGV. The CDR3 totals 15 residues. Losses at the gene ends were 1 base for V and 7 bases for J; bases not matched to a gene: 7. The CDR3 region is CASSLGGRAGNEQFF. The CDR3 nucleotides read TGTGCCAGCAGCTTAGGGGGGAGGGCCGGAAATGAGCAGTTCTTC.

The chain uses TRBV12-5 and TRBJ2-1, with D perhaps TRBD1 (6 bases). Between the trimmed V and J ends, which lost 6 bases and 4 bases, there was a span of 31 bases. The CDR3 has 20 residues. Germline V gene lookup returns CDR1 LGHNT and CDR2 FRNRAP. The CDR3: CASGPPRWGQPAQIYNEQFF. The DNA of the CDR3 is TGTGCTAGTGGCCCTCCGCGGTGGGGACAACCAGCGCAGATTTACAATGAGCAGTTCTTC.

The chain uses TRBV19 and TRBJ2-7; possibly TRBD1 for D (5 bases). V dropped 6 bases and J dropped 6 bases, with 9 bases sitting between them. Germline loops: CDR1 LNHDA, CDR2 SQIVND (reference sequence). CDR3 length: 11 residues. DNA of the CDR3: TGTGCCAGTAGCTCAGGGTCCGAGCAGTACTTC. Residues: CASSSGSEQYF.

This clone was found a few times. The rearrangement uses TRBV5-4 and TRBJ2-7; no definite D call. Germline CDR1 is SGHNT and CDR2 is YYREEE (reference sequence). V was pared by 1 base and J by 5 bases, with 7 bases between. CDR3 length equals 12 residues. CDR3 sequence (DNA): TGTGCCAGCAGCTTGAGACTCCACGAGCAGTACTTC. Protein sequence: CASSLRLHEQYF.